These 9 T cell receptor beta chains originate from one sample sequenced in a study of blood T cell repertoires in COVID-19. Using immunoSEQ multiplex PCR, the repertoire was profiled, and TCRdb retains in-frame clones only, with some absent. Of 390,000 or so clones listed, roughly four fifths are singletons. The sample taken for sequencing was PBMCs or T cells enriched from blood (not recorded which). The receptor source for this set is a woman in her fifties or sixties who had recovered from COVID-19.

The rearrangement uses TRBV2 and TRBJ2-1; 9 nucleotides agree with TRBD1. The CDR3 has 14 residues. The germline CDR1 and CDR2 sequences are SNHLY and FYNNEI. With V trimmed by 8 bases and J by 9 bases, 11 bases remained unmatched. The CDR3 region has the DNA TGTGCCAGCCCAAAAGACAGGGGGGGCAGTGAGCAGTTCTTC. Amino acids: CASPKDRGGSEQFF.

The V gene is TRBV6-2 or TRBV6-3, the J gene TRBJ1-5, with D possibly TRBD1 on 5 matching bases. The CDR3 extends over 14 amino acids. The V and J ends lost 7 bases and 6 bases respectively, with 16 bases between them. CDR1 is MNHEY, CDR2 SVGEGT, per germline. The CDR3 spells CASTPGGVSQPQHF. CDR3 DNA: TGTGCCAGCACCCCGGGGGGGGTCAGTCAGCCCCAGCATTTT.

The rearrangement uses TRBV9 and TRBJ1-2; D ambiguous. CDR3 size: 15 residues. The V gene's germline CDR1 is SGDLS and CDR2 YYNGEE. V lost 0 bases to trimming and J lost 2 bases, with 11 bases between them. CDR3 protein: CASSVGAGPNYGYTF. The CDR3 DNA is TGTGCCAGCAGCGTAGGAGCAGGCCCAAACTATGGCTACACCTTC.

CDR3 sequence reads: CASSHGQGNSPLHF. DNA of the CDR3: TGTGCCAGTAGTCACGGACAGGGGAATTCACCCCTCCACTTT. This sequence joins TRBV19 and TRBJ1-6; 9 bases align to TRBD1. With 5 bases clipped from V and 7 bases from J, the junction kept 3 bases outside the gene matches. The CDR3 sequence is 14 residues long. Germline assignment: CDR1 LNHDA and CDR2 SQIVND (reference sequence).

In this sample, this clone turned up many times. The V call is TRBV5-4, the J call TRBJ2-7, with TRBD2 matching 8 bases. CDR1 and CDR2 from the germline V gene are SGHNT and YYREEE (reference sequence). Germline trimming cut 0 bases from V and 4 bases from J; bases unmatched to any gene: 6. CDR3 length equals 15 residues. The CDR3 region is CASSLDLAGLYEQYF. The CDR3 bases are TGTGCCAGCAGCTTGGATCTAGCGGGCCTGTACGAGCAGTACTTC. Together with reference TRBV5-4 and TRBJ2-7, the CDR3 gives the full variable domain: ETGVTQSPTHLIKTRGQQVTLRCSSQSGHNTVSWYQQALGQGPQFIFQYYREEENGRGNFPPRFSGLQFPNYSSELNVNALELDDSALYLCASSLDLAGLYEQYFGPGTRLTVT.

The genes are TRBV12-3 or TRBV12-4 and TRBJ1-5; no clear D gene. With 4 bases removed from V and 5 bases from J, the gap between germline ends came to 6 bases. The CDR3 spans 12 residues. The CDR3 sequence: CASSSSYQPQHF. For the CDR3, the DNA is TGTGCCAGCAGTTCGAGTTATCAGCCCCAGCATTTT.

The chain combines TRBV30 with TRBJ1-1, with 7 bases lining up with TRBD1. CDR3 length equals 12 residues. Looked up from germline, CDR1 is GTSNPN and CDR2 is SVGIG (reference sequence). The V gene end was trimmed by 6 bases and the J gene end by 1 base; junction bases not matched to a gene: 2. CDR3 sequence reads: CACQGENTEAFF. In DNA, the CDR3 is TGTGCCTGCCAGGGGGAGAACACTGAAGCTTTCTTT.

The V call is TRBV27, the J call TRBJ2-3; TRBD1 matches 12 bases. Germline V gene data show CDR1 as MNHEY and CDR2 as SMNVEV (reference sequence). V trimming: 5 bases; J trimming: 6 bases; junction bases outside the gene matches: 9. This CDR3 region has 16 residues. Here the CDR3 DNA reads TGTGCCAGCAGTCCATGGGACAGGGGGCTTTTGGATACGCAGTATTTT. Encoded protein: CASSPWDRGLLDTQYF.

The chain links TRBV6-2 or TRBV6-3 to TRBJ2-5, with D tentatively TRBD1 (5 bases). Trimming cost V 0 bases and J 5 bases, with 19 bases left between them. CDR1 MNHEY and CDR2 SVGEGT come from the germline V gene. The CDR3 covers 17 residues. CDR3 DNA: TGTGCCAGCAGTTACTCGATGGTCCAGGGCTCAAGGGAGACCCAGTACTTC. This gives the protein CASSYSMVQGSRETQYF.